Below, 26 T cell receptor beta chains from the same sample are listed, as sequenced in a study of cytomegalovirus exposure and HLA in healthy donors. The PCR had 60 Vbeta and 13 Jbeta primers. Libraries were prepared by immunoSEQ multiplex PCR; TCRdb keeps only in-frame clonotypes and omits some of them. The sample includes over 100,000 clones, approximately 80% of them seen just once. The sample was PBMCs. The source is a man in his thirties or forties in good health and CMV-seropositive.

The chain carries TRBV29-1 and TRBJ1-1; 10 bases are shared with TRBD1. V lost 6 bases to trimming and J lost 5 bases; unmatched junction nucleotides: 6. Germline CDR1 reads SQVTM; CDR2 reads ANQGSEA. CDR3 length equals 13 residues. The CDR3 sequence is CSVGDRGLTEAFF. The CDR3 DNA follows: TGCAGCGTCGGCGACAGGGGGCTTACTGAAGCTTTCTTT.

The gene calls are TRBV6-5 and TRBJ2-1, with D possibly being TRBD2 (6 bases). Germline V gene lookup returns CDR1 MNHEY and CDR2 SVGAGI. The CDR3 totals 12 residues. Trimming removed 8 bases from V and 4 bases from J, with 9 bases in between. The CDR3 DNA reads TGTGCCAGCCGGGACTTGTACAATGAGCAGTTCTTC. Translating it yields CASRDLYNEQFF.

The chain is built from TRBV9 and TRBJ2-7; D not certain. Germline assignment: CDR1 SGDLS and CDR2 YYNGEE. This CDR3 has 13 amino acids. Trimming took off 4 bases at V and 2 bases at J, with 10 bases between the two ends. This CDR3 is CASSLGPAYEQYF. In DNA form, the CDR3 reads TGTGCCAGCAGCCTTGGGCCCGCCTACGAGCAGTACTTC.

The chain uses TRBV7-8 and TRBJ2-2, with TRBD2 matching over 13 bases. The germline V gene encodes CDR1 SGHVS and CDR2 FQNEAQ. The CDR3 has 18 residues. V dropped 5 bases and J dropped 5; count of bases not matched to a gene: 11. CDR3 nucleotide sequence: TGTGCCAGCAGCCCGGCGGGACTAGCGGGGAGGAGTACCGGGGAGCTGTTTTTT. This codes for CASSPAGLAGRSTGELFF.

Concerning this clone: This sample includes further DNA sequences coding for the same CDR3. V is TRBV27 and J is TRBJ1-2, with no clear D. Germline values: CDR1 MNHEY, CDR2 SMNVEV (reference sequence). Trimming left V 5 bases short and J 8 bases short, with 24 bases between. The CDR3 has 16 amino acids. CDR3 sequence: CASSMRRVTGDIGYTF. CDR3 nucleotides: TGTGCCAGCAGTATGCGACGGGTGACGGGAGATATAGGCTACACCTTC.

This clone was counted only a few times. The V and J genes are TRBV19 and TRBJ1-2; 8 bases are shared with TRBD1. Germline values: CDR1 LNHDA, CDR2 SQIVND (reference sequence). The CDR3 contains 12 residues. The V and J ends lost 6 bases and 3 bases, in that order; junction bases with no gene match: 0. CDR3 loop: CASRDRDYGYTF. CDR3 nucleotides: TGTGCCAGTAGGGACAGGGACTATGGCTACACCTTC.

This CDR3 is CASRWDSGETQYF. CDR3 nucleotides: TGTGCCAGCAGATGGGACAGTGGAGAGACCCAGTACTTC. The chain joins TRBV6-1 to TRBJ2-5; TRBD1 aligns across 7 bases. CDR3 length: 13 residues. The germline V gene encodes CDR1 MNHNS and CDR2 SASEGT. Trimming at V came to 6 bases and at J to 4 bases, leaving 5 bases not matched to a gene.

V gene TRBV7-9 combines with J gene TRBJ1-6; D is possibly TRBD1 (5 bases). CDR3 length: 16 amino acids. The germline V and J ends were trimmed by 1 base and 8 bases, with 15 bases remaining between them. Germline V CDR1 and CDR2: SEHNR, FQNEAQ (reference sequence). CDR3 sequence: CASSLGVGQGDSPLHF. In DNA form, the CDR3 reads TGTGCCAGCAGCTTAGGAGTCGGACAAGGGGATTCACCCCTCCACTTT.

The chain employs TRBV19 and TRBJ2-1, with D unclear. The CDR3 runs to 15 residues. V lost 0 bases and J lost 0, with 6 bases in between. Germline V lookup: CDR1 LNHDA, CDR2 SQIVND (reference sequence). In DNA, the CDR3 is TGTGCCAGTAGTATAGAGAGGATCTCCTACAATGAGCAGTTCTTC. This sequence encodes CASSIERISYNEQFF.

The chain carries TRBV7-9 and TRBJ1-2; 7 bases agree with TRBD1. V was pared by 4 bases and J by 6 bases, with 8 bases of the junction left unmatched. The CDR3 loop spans 14 amino acids. Looked up from germline, CDR1 is SEHNR and CDR2 is FQNEAQ (reference sequence). This CDR3 is CASSSTQGGDGYTF. The CDR3 bases are TGTGCCAGCAGCTCAACCCAGGGGGGAGATGGCTACACCTTC.

The chain has TRBV13 and TRBJ2-3; 8 nucleotides match TRBD2. The CDR3 loop spans 14 amino acids. The V and J ends lost 5 bases and 4 bases, in that order; junction bases with no gene match: 5. Germline CDR1 and CDR2: PRHDT and FYEKMQ (reference sequence). This chain's CDR3 is CASSVSGSSDTQYF. CDR3 nucleotide sequence: TGTGCCAGCAGCGTAAGCGGGAGCTCAGATACGCAGTATTTT.

The chain has TRBV28 and TRBJ2-7, with a possible D match to TRBD2 (5 bases). Germline V gives CDR1 MDHEN, CDR2 SYDVKM. The CDR3 length is 15 residues. V was trimmed by 4 bases and J by 6 bases, leaving 19 bases between them. Here the CDR3 DNA reads TGTGCCAGCAGTTCCGGACTTGAGGGTGCGGGCGAGCAGTACTTC. Translated, it gives CASSSGLEGAGEQYF.

The chain employs TRBV6-5 and TRBJ1-2, with a tentative D call TRBD1 (5 bases). This CDR3 has 12 residues. Germline CDR1 and CDR2: MNHEY and SVGAGI. V was cut by 10 bases and J by 6 bases, with 15 bases left in between. The CDR3 reads CAISSGGDGYTF. CDR3 coding DNA: TGTGCCATCTCATCCGGGGGTGATGGCTACACCTTC.

The rearrangement links TRBV19 to TRBJ2-3, with TRBD1 identical over 8 bases. Germline values: CDR1 LNHDA, CDR2 SQIVND (reference sequence). V dropped 3 bases and J dropped 2; count of bases not matched to a gene: 10. The CDR3 is 17 amino acids. CDR3 sequence: CASSMGGWDRPTDTQYF. The CDR3 DNA reads TGTGCCAGTAGTATGGGAGGTTGGGACAGGCCCACAGATACGCAGTATTTT.

The chain carries TRBV5-1 and TRBJ2-5, with D perhaps matching TRBD1 (5 bases). V dropped 3 bases and J dropped 5 bases, with 23 bases sitting between them. This CDR3 contains 17 residues. Germline CDR1 SGHRS, CDR2 YFSETQ. The CDR3 reads CASSSGLLTTGWETQYF. Here the CDR3 DNA reads TGCGCCAGCAGCTCCGGCCTTCTCACCACAGGATGGGAGACCCAGTACTTC.

The J gene is TRBJ2-2, the V gene TRBV6-6, with unresolved D. Germline V gene lookup returns CDR1 MNHNY and CDR2 SVGAGI (reference sequence). The CDR3 spans 13 residues. The V and J ends lost 7 bases and 0 bases respectively, with 6 bases between them. CDR3 sequence: CASKSSNTGELFF. The DNA of the CDR3 is TGTGCCAGCAAGAGTTCGAACACCGGGGAGCTGTTTTTT.

V gene TRBV18 combines with J gene TRBJ1-1; D may be TRBD1 (6 bases). Germline CDR1 reads KGHSH; CDR2 reads LQKENI. Trimming pared 3 bases from V and 2 bases from J, leaving 10 bases between. This CDR3 has 14 residues. The chain's CDR3 is CASSPLQGNTEAFF. CDR3 DNA: TGTGCCAGCTCACCCCTACAGGGAAACACTGAAGCTTTCTTT.

This clone was detected once. The chain has TRBV9 and TRBJ2-5; TRBD1 is a possible D gene (5 bases). Germline CDR1 SGDLS, CDR2 YYNGEE. The CDR3 consists of 13 residues. V was pared by 0 bases and J by 4 bases, with 7 bases between. CDR3 region: CASSVGGRETQYF. The CDR3 bases are TGTGCCAGCAGCGTAGGGGGCCGAGAGACCCAGTACTTC.

The chain uses TRBV19 and TRBJ2-5; 10 positions match TRBD2. The CDR3 spans 15 residues. The V gene end was trimmed by 3 bases and the J gene end by 2 bases; junction bases not matched to a gene: 3. Germline CDR1 is LNHDA and CDR2 is SQIVND (reference sequence). This CDR3 is CASSMGTSAQETQYF. For the CDR3, the DNA is TGTGCCAGTAGTATGGGGACTAGCGCACAAGAGACCCAGTACTTC.

This chain links TRBV6-5 with TRBJ1-2, with D unclear. The CDR3 spans 12 residues. Germline values: CDR1 MNHEY, CDR2 SVGAGI. With 7 bases removed from V and 7 bases from J, the gap between germline ends came to 13 bases. In DNA, the CDR3 is TGTGCCAGCACTGGACTGAATGTTGGCTACACCTTC. Its translation: CASTGLNVGYTF.

This clone has a handful of counts. V usage is TRBV15 and J usage is TRBJ2-2; possibly TRBD1 for D (5 bases). The CDR3 spans 16 residues. Trimming stripped 3 bases from V and 6 bases from J, with 17 bases between. CDR1 is LNHNV, CDR2 YYDKDF, per germline (reference sequence). The CDR3 DNA reads as TGTGCCACCAGCAGGGGTAGGACAATTTTTCCCGGGGAGCTGTTTTTT. Translating gives CATSRGRTIFPGELFF.

This chain links TRBV5-1 with TRBJ1-2; D gene unclear. Germline V gene sequence: CDR1 SGHRS, CDR2 YFSETQ. V gave up 0 bases and J gave up 4 bases, with 7 bases separating them. CDR3 size: 13 residues. The CDR3 here is CASSLDSGYGYTF. The CDR3 DNA reads TGCGCCAGCAGCTTGGATTCGGGCTATGGCTACACCTTC.

V gene TRBV5-1 combines with J gene TRBJ2-5; TRBD2 matches 7 bases. The V and J ends lost 3 bases and 5 bases, in that order; junction bases with no gene match: 10. This CDR3 contains 15 residues. Germline V gene data show CDR1 as SGHRS and CDR2 as YFSETQ. This CDR3 reads CASSSGAGRQETQYF. The CDR3 DNA sequence: TGCGCCAGCAGCTCGGGAGCGGGAAGGCAGGAGACCCAGTACTTC. Complete variable domain (other parts from reference TRBV5-1 and TRBJ2-5): KAGVTQTPRYLIKTRGQQVTLSCSPISGHRSVSWYQQTPGQGLQFLFEYFSETQRNKGNFPGRFSGRQFSNSRSEMNVSTLELGDSALYLCASSSGAGRQETQYFGPGTRLLVL.

The chain recombines TRBV5-1 with TRBJ1-3; D gene ambiguous. Trimming pared 1 base from V and 4 bases from J, leaving 9 bases between. Per germline, CDR1 SGHRS and CDR2 YFSETQ. This CDR3 contains 14 residues. CDR3 loop: CASSLKAGGNTIYF. The CDR3 region has the DNA TGCGCCAGCAGCTTGAAGGCGGGGGGAAACACCATATATTTT.

This chain joins TRBV4-2 and TRBJ2-5, with D unclear. From germline, CDR1 is LGHNA and CDR2 YNFKEQ. The CDR3 contains 15 residues. V was clipped by 4 bases and J by 1 base, with 13 bases between them. The CDR3 is CASSPLGSGQETQYF. The CDR3 DNA follows: TGTGCCAGCAGCCCCCTCGGATCAGGCCAAGAGACCCAGTACTTC.

V gene TRBV9 combines with J gene TRBJ2-3, with 7 bases identical to TRBD1. Germline V lookup: CDR1 SGDLS, CDR2 YYNGEE. This CDR3 region has 14 residues. Trimming removed 4 bases from V and 6 bases from J; junction bases left unmatched: 8. Written as DNA, the CDR3 is TGTGCCAGCAGCCCACGACAGGGTAGGGATACGCAGTATTTT. Translated: CASSPRQGRDTQYF.